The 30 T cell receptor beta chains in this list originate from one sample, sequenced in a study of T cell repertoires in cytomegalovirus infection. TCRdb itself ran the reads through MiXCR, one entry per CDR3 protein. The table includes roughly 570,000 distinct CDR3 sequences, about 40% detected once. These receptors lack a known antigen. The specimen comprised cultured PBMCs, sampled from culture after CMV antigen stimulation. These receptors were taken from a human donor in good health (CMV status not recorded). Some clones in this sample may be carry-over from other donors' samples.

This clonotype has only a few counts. In DNA, the CDR3 is TGTGCCAGCAGCTTAGCTGTGGGACAAGAACCTTACGAGCAGTACTTC. It yields the protein CASSLAVGQEPYEQYF. V is TRBV7-8 and J is TRBJ2-7, with D possibly TRBD1 on 6 matching bases. Trimming stripped 0 bases from V and 4 bases from J, with 16 bases between. Germline V gene lookup returns CDR1 SGHVS and CDR2 FQNEAQ. The CDR3 runs to 16 residues.

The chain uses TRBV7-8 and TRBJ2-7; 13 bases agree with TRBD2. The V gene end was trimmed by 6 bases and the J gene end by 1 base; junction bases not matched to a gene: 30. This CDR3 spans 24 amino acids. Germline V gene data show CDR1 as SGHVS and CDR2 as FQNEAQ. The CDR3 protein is CASRTAQGGLFGGTSGARSYEQYF. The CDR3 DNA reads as TGTGCCAGCAGGACCGCACAGGGAGGCCTTTTCGGGGGGACTAGCGGGGCGAGATCCTACGAGCAGTACTTC.

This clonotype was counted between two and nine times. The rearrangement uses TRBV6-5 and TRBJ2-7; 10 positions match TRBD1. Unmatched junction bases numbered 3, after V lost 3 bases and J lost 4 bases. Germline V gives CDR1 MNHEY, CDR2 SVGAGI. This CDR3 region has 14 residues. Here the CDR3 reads CASSYGDRGYEQYF. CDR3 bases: TGTGCCAGCAGTTATGGGGACAGGGGTTACGAGCAGTACTTC.

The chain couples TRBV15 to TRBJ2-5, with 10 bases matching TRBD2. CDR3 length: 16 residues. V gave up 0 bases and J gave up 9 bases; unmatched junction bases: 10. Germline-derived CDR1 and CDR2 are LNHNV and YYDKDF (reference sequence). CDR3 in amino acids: CATSRDFGEAGGAQYF. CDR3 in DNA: TGTGCCACCAGCAGAGATTTCGGAGAAGCGGGGGGGGCCCAGTACTTC.

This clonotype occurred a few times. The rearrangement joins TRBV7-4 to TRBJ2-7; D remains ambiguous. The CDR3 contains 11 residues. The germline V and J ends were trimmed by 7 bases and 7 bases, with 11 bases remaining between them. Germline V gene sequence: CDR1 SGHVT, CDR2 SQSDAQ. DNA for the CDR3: TGTGCCAGCACCCTACAAGGGGAGCAGTACTTC. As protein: CASTLQGEQYF.

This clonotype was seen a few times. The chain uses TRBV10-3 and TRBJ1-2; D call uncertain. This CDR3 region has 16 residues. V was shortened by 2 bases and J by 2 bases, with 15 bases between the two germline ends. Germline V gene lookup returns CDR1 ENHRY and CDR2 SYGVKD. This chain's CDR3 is CAISESVLRMNYGYTF. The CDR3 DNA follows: TGTGCCATCAGTGAGAGTGTGTTGCGGATGAACTATGGCTACACCTTC.

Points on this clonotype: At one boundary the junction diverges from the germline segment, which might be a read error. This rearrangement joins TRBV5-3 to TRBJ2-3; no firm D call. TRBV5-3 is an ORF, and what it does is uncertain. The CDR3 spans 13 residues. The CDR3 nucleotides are TGTGCCAGCAGCTTGTTCAGCGCAGATACGCAGTATTTT. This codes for CASSLFSADTQYF.

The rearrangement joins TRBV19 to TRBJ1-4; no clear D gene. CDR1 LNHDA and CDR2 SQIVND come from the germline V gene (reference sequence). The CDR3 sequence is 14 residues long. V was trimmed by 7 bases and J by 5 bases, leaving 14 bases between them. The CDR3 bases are TGTGCCAGTACAGGCGGTGGTTCGAATGAAAAACTGTTTTTT. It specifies CASTGGGSNEKLFF.

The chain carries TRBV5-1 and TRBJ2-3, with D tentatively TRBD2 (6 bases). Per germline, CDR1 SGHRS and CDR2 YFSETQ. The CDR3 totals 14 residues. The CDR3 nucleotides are TGCGCGAGCGCAATCGGGGGACTGGCAGATACGCAGTATTTT. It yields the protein CASAIGGLADTQYF.

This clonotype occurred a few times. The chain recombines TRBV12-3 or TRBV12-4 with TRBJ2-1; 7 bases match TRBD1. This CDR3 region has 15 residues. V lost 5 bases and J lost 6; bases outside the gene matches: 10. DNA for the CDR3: TGTGCCAGCAGTCCCCGACAGGGAATGATCAATGAGCAGTTCTTC. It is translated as CASSPRQGMINEQFF.

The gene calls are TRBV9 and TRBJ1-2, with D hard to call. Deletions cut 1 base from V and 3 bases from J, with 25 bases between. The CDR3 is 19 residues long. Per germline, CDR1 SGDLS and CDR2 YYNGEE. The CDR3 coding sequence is TGTGCCAGCAGCGTACTCCGAGCCAGGTACCCGGACCTGCACTATGGCTACACCTTC. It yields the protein CASSVLRARYPDLHYGYTF.

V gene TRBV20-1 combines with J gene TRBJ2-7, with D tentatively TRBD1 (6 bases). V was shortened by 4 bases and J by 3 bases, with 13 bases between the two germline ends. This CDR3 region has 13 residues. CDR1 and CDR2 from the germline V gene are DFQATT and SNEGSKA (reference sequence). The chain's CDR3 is CSAIIPGHYEQYF. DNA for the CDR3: TGCAGTGCTATAATACCGGGACACTACGAGCAGTACTTC.

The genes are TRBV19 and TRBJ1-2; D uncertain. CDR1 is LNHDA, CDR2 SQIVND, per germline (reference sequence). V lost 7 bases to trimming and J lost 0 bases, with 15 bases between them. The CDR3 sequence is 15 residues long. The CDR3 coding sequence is TGTGCCAGTACCTCTACTGGACTATCTAACTATGGCTACACCTTC. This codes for CASTSTGLSNYGYTF.

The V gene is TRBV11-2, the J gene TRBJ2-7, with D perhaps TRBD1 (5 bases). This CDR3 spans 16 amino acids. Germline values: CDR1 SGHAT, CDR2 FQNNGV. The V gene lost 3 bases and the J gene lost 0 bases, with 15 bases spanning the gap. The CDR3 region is CASSLGLGASSYEQYF. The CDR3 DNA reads TGTGCCAGCAGCTTGGGGTTAGGGGCAAGCTCCTACGAGCAGTACTTC.

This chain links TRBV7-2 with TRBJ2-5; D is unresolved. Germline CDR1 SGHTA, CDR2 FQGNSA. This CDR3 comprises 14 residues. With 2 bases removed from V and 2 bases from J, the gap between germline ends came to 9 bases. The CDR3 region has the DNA TGTGCCAGCAGCTTACTCCCAAGGCAAGAGACCCAGTACTTC. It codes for CASSLLPRQETQYF.

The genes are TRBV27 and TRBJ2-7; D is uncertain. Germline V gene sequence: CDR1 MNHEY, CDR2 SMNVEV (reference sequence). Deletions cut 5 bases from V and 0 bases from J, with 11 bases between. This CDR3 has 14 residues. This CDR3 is CASSNQESSYEQYF. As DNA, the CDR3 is TGTGCCAGCAGTAATCAGGAGAGCTCCTACGAGCAGTACTTC.

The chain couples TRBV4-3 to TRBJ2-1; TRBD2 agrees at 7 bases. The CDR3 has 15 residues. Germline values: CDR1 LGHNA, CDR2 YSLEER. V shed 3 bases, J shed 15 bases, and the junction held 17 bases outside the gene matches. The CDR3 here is CASSQGWEGPRARFF. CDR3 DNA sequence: TGCGCCAGCAGCCAGGGGTGGGAGGGCCCCCGAGCTCGGTTCTTC.

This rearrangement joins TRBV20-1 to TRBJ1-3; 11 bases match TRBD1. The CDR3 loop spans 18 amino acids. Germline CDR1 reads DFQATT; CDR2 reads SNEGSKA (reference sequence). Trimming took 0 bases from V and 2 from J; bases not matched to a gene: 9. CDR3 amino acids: CSARERWDRGKTGNTIYF. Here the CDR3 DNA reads TGCAGTGCTAGAGAACGCTGGGACAGGGGGAAGACTGGAAACACCATATATTTT.

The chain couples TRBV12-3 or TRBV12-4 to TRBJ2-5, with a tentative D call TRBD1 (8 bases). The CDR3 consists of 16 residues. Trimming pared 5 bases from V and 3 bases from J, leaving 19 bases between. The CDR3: CASSLGQQGGKETQYF. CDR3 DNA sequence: TGTGCCAGCAGTCTTGGGCAACAGGGGGGGAAAGAGACCCAGTACTTC.

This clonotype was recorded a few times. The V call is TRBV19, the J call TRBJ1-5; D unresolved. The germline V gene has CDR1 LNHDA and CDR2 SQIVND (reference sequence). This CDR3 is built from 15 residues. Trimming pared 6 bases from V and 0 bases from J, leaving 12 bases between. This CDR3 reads CASSYEPYSNQPQHF. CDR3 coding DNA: TGTGCCAGTAGCTACGAGCCTTATAGCAATCAGCCCCAGCATTTT.

DNA for the CDR3: TGTGCCAGCACGGGAATACACACGGGCGAGCAGTACTTC. Encoded protein: CASTGIHTGEQYF. The rearrangement links TRBV7-2 to TRBJ2-7, with D possibly matching TRBD2 (5 bases). Per the germline V gene, CDR1 is SGHTA and CDR2 is FQGNSA. Trimming removed 7 bases at V and 6 bases at J, with 16 bases between. This CDR3 has 13 amino acids. Full variable domain (remainder filled in from reference TRBV7-2 and TRBJ2-7): GAGVSQSPSNKVTEKGKDVELRCDPISGHTALYWYRQSLGQGLEFLIYFQGNSAPDKSGLPSDRFSAERTGGSVSTLTIQRTQQEDSAVYLCASTGIHTGEQYFGPGTRLTVT.

CDR3 sequence: CASSYSENQPQHF. CDR3 DNA: TGTGCCAGCAGCTATTCGGAGAATCAGCCCCAGCATTTT. V gene TRBV7-2 combines with J gene TRBJ1-5; D remains unclear. Trimming pared 4 bases from V and 4 bases from J, leaving 8 bases between. This CDR3 spans 13 amino acids. The germline gives CDR1 SGHTA, CDR2 FQGNSA.

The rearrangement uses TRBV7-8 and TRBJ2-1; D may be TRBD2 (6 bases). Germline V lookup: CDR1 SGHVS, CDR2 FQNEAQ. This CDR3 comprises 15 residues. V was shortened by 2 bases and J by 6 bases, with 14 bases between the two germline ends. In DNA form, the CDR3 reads TGTGCCAGCAGCTTAATAGCGGAGGAGGGCAATGAGCAGTTCTTC. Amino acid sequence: CASSLIAEEGNEQFF. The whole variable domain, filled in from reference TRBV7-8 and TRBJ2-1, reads GAGVSQSPRYKVAKRGQDVALRCDPISGHVSLFWYQQALGQGPEFLTYFQNEAQLDKSGLPSDRFFAERPEGSVSTLKIQRTQQEDSAVYLCASSLIAEEGNEQFFGPGTRLTVL.

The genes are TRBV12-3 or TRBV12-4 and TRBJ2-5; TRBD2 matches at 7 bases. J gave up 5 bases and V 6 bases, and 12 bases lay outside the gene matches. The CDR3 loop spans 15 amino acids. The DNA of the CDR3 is TGTGCCAGCAGCTCGTCATACGGGAGGATGGAGACCCAGTACTTC. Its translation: CASSSSYGRMETQYF.

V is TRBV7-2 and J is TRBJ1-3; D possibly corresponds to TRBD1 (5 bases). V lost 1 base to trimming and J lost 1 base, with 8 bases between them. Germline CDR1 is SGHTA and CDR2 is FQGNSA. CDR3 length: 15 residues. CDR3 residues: CASSLGEGSGNTIYF. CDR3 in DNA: TGTGCCAGCAGCTTAGGGGAGGGGTCTGGAAACACCATATATTTT.

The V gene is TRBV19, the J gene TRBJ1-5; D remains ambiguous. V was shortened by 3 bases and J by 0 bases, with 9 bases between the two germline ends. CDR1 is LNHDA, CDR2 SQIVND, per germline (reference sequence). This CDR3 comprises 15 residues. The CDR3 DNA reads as TGTGCCAGTAGTATGAGAGGACTTAGCAATCAGCCCCAGCATTTT. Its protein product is CASSMRGLSNQPQHF.

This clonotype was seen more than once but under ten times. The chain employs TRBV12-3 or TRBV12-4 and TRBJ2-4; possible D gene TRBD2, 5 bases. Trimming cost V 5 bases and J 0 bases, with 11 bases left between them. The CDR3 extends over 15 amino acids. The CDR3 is CASSEGDPAKNIQYF. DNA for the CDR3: TGTGCCAGCAGTGAGGGAGATCCAGCCAAAAACATTCAGTACTTC.

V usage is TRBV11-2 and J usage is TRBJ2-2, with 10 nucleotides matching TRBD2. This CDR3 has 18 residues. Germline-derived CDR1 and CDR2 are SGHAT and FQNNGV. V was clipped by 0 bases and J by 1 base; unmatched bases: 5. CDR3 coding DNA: TGTGCCAGCAGCTTAGATACCCGACTAGCGGGGAACACCGGGGAGCTGTTTTTT. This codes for CASSLDTRLAGNTGELFF.

The chain's CDR3 is CASSYTLALGVQETQYF. As DNA, the CDR3 is TGTGCCAGCAGTTACACTCTAGCGCTGGGGGTCCAAGAGACCCAGTACTTC. The V gene is TRBV6-5, the J gene TRBJ2-5; D is possibly TRBD2 (6 bases). Germline values: CDR1 MNHEY, CDR2 SVGAGI. The CDR3 length is 17 residues. V was trimmed by 2 bases and J by 1 base, leaving 17 bases between them.

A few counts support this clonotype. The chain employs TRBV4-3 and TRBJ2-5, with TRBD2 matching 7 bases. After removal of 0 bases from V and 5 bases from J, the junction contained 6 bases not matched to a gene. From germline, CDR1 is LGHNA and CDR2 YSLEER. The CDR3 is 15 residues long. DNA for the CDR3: TGCGCCAGCAGCCAAGAACTAGCGTTTGGTGAGACCCAGTACTTC. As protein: CASSQELAFGETQYF.